The next 10 T cell receptor beta chains were all read from a single sample in a study of T cells in localized non-small cell lung cancer. Produced via immunoSEQ multiplex PCR; TCRdb's table is partial and in-frame only. Of 78,000 or so clones detected, about four fifths appear once; the ten largest clones hold 2.5% to 3%. Specimen: peripheral blood, collected before any cancer treatment. The source of these receptors is a man between 40 and 70 years old with stage I lung adenocarcinoma.

This rearrangement joins TRBV6-4 to TRBJ2-2; 7 bases align to TRBD2. Trimming at V came to 8 bases and at J to 2 bases, leaving 11 bases not matched to a gene. Germline loops: CDR1 MRHNA, CDR2 SNTAGT. This CDR3 contains 16 residues. The CDR3 sequence: CASGGRTSDNTGELFF. Written as DNA, the CDR3 is TGTGCCAGCGGGGGGAGAACTAGCGATAACACCGGGGAGCTGTTTTTT.

The chain employs TRBV29-1 and TRBJ1-1; D unresolved. This CDR3 is built from 15 residues. V was clipped by 2 bases and J by 0 bases, with 13 bases between them. The germline V gene has CDR1 SQVTM and CDR2 ANQGSEA. The CDR3 is CSVEWRDNMNTEAFF. In nucleotides, the CDR3 is TGCAGCGTTGAATGGAGGGATAACATGAACACTGAAGCTTTCTTT.

The gene calls are TRBV5-1 and TRBJ2-3; 10 bases align to TRBD2. This CDR3 has 19 residues. Trimming at V came to 4 bases and at J to 1 base, leaving 15 bases not matched to a gene. Germline V gene lookup returns CDR1 SGHRS and CDR2 YFSETQ. CDR3 loop: CASSHRRASGSMGTDTQYF. Written as DNA, the CDR3 is TGCGCCAGCAGCCACAGGCGGGCTAGCGGGAGTATGGGCACAGATACGCAGTATTTT.

This chain links TRBV2 with TRBJ1-1; no clear D gene. V dropped 7 bases and J dropped 4 bases, with 16 bases sitting between them. This CDR3 has 14 residues. Germline V gene data show CDR1 as SNHLY and CDR2 as FYNNEI. The CDR3 loop is CASTLYRGSTEAFF. In DNA form, the CDR3 reads TGTGCCAGCACCCTATATCGGGGATCCACTGAAGCTTTCTTT.

This clone was found once. This rearrangement joins TRBV5-1 to TRBJ1-1; 9 bases match TRBD1. Trimming cost V 6 bases and J 4 bases; bases outside gene matches: 16. The CDR3 sequence is 17 residues long. CDR1 SGHRS and CDR2 YFSETQ come from the germline V gene. The CDR3 sequence is CASTTGSTGGSGTEAFF. The CDR3 DNA reads as TGCGCCAGCACCACGGGAAGTACAGGGGGCTCGGGCACTGAAGCTTTCTTT.

A few counts support this clone. The CDR3 reads CASSVGAGGRSNQPQHF. The CDR3 DNA reads as TGTGCCAGCAGCGTTGGAGCAGGGGGAAGAAGCAATCAGCCCCAGCATTTT. The chain uses TRBV9 and TRBJ1-5; TRBD1 aligns across 7 bases. Germline V gives CDR1 SGDLS, CDR2 YYNGEE. The J segment lost 1 base and the V segment lost 2 bases, leaving 9 bases of the junction unmatched. The CDR3 is 17 residues long.

J is TRBJ2-5 and V is TRBV4-1; D gene uncertain. The germline gives CDR1 MGHRA, CDR2 YSYEKL. There are 12 residues in the CDR3. Trimming left V 1 base short and J 5 bases short, with 5 bases between. CDR3 region: CASSQVLETQYF. The CDR3 region has the DNA TGCGCCAGCAGCCAAGTTTTGGAGACCCAGTACTTC.

In its sample, this clone was seen once. This chain uses TRBV30 with TRBJ2-1; TRBD2 matches 7 bases. Per germline, CDR1 GTSNPN and CDR2 SVGIG (reference sequence). The CDR3 is 14 amino acids. Trimming took 3 bases from V and 2 from J; bases not matched to a gene: 4. CDR3 protein: CAWSVLATYNEQFF. DNA for the CDR3: TGTGCCTGGAGCGTACTAGCGACCTACAATGAGCAGTTCTTC.

This clone showed up just once. The chain is built from TRBV6-5 and TRBJ1-1; 7 bases are shared with TRBD1. The CDR3 runs 14 residues. The ends lost 7 bases at V and 1 base at J; junction bases unmatched: 6. Germline-derived CDR1 and CDR2 are MNHEY and SVGAGI. Here the CDR3 reads CASNLGTANTEAFF. The CDR3 DNA is TGTGCCAGCAACCTCGGGACAGCGAACACTGAAGCTTTCTTT.

The chain recombines TRBV7-9 with TRBJ1-1, with D uncertain. This CDR3 has 15 residues. The germline CDR1 and CDR2 sequences are SEHNR and FQNEAQ (reference sequence). Trimming left V 3 bases short and J 1 base short, with 12 bases between. The CDR3 loop is CASSLVATPNTEAFF. The CDR3 bases are TGTGCCAGCAGCTTGGTGGCTACACCGAACACTGAAGCTTTCTTT. The full variable domain, in which reference TRBV7-9 and TRBJ1-1 provide the parts outside the CDR3, is DTGVSQNPRHKITKRGQNVTFRCDPISEHNRLYWYRQTLGQGPEFLTYFQNEAQLEKSRLLSDRFSAERPKGSFSTLEIQRTEQGDSAMYLCASSLVATPNTEAFFGQGTRLTVV.